The present TCR beta chain was sequenced within a study of blood T cell repertoires in COVID-19. In the study overall: Researchers got acute and convalescent COVID-19 samples from the United States, Italy and Spain. Sources were T cells, B-cell-depleted T cells, or PBMCs; the material itself was cDNA or gDNA.

As processed by the authors: Researchers report that nucleated cell counts were estimated from reference gene primer amplification. Sequenced by immunoSEQ multiplex PCR; TCRdb stores in-frame clones only, minus some. V and J calls and clone size follow that table, whereas D and trimming were derived from the DNA. The sample contains approximately 53,000 clones, roughly 90% of which appear only once. This CDR3 has 16 residues. From germline, CDR1 is SQVTM and CDR2 ANQGSEA. Trimming at V came to 6 bases and at J to 1 base, leaving 13 bases not matched to a gene. What was sequenced was peripheral blood. The TCR originated in a human donor in a cohort sampled during active COVID-19. The chain joins TRBV29-1 to TRBJ1-2; 8 bases agree with TRBD1. The CDR3 sequence is CSVDLQGVGINYGYTF. The CDR3 coding sequence is TGCAGCGTCGACTTACAGGGGGTGGGGATTAACTATGGCTACACCTTC.